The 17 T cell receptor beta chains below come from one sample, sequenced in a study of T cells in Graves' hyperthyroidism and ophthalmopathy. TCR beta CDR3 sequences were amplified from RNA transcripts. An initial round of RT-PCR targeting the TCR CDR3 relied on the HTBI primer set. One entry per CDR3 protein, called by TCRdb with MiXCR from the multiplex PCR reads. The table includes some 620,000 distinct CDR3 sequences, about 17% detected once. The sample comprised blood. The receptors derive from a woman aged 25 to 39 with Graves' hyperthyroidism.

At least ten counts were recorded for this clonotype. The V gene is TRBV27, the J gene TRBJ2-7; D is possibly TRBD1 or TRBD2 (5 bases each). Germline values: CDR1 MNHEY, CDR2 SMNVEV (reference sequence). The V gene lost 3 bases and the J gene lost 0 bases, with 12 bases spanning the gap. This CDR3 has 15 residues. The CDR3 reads CASSFRVRGSYEQYF. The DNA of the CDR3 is TGTGCCAGCAGTTTCAGGGTGAGGGGCTCCTACGAGCAGTACTTC.

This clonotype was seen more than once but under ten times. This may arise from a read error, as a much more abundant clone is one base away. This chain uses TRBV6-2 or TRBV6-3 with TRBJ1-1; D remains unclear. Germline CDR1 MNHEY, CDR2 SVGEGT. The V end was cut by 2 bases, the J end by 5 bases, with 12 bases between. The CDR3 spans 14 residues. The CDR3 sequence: CASSYEQVRTEAFF. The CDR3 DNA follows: TGTGCCAGCAGTTACGAGCAGGTTAGAACTGAAGCTTTCTTT.

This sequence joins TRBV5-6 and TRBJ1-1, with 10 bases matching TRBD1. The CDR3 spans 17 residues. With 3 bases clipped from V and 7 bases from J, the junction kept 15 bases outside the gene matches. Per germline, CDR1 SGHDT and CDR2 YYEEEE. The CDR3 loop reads CASSSDRGMVSAGEAFF. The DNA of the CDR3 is TGTGCCAGCAGCTCGGACAGGGGGATGGTCTCTGCGGGTGAAGCTTTCTTT.

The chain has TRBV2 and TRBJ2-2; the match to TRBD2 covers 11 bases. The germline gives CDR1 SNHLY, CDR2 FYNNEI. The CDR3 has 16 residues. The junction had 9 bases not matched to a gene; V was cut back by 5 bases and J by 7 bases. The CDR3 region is CASSTLAGGSSGELFF. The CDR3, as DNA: TGTGCCAGCAGTACTCTAGCGGGAGGTAGCAGCGGGGAGCTGTTTTTT.

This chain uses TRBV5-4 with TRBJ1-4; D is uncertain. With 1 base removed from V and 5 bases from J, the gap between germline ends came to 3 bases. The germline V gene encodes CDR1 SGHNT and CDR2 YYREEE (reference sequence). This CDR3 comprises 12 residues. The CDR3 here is CASSLNNEKLFF. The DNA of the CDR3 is TGTGCCAGCAGCTTGAACAATGAAAAACTGTTTTTT.

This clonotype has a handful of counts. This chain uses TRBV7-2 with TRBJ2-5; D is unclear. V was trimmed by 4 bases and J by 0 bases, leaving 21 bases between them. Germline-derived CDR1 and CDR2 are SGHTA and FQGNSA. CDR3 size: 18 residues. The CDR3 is CASSSDLSRGRYQETQYF. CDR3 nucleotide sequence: TGTGCCAGCAGCTCCGATCTTTCCCGCGGTCGGTACCAAGAGACCCAGTACTTC.

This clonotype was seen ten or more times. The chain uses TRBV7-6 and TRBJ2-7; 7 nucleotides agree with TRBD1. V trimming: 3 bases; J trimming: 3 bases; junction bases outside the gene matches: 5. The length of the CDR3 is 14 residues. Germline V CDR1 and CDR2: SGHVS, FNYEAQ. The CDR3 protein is CASSFETGSYEQYF. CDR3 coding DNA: TGTGCCAGCAGCTTCGAGACAGGGAGCTACGAGCAGTACTTC.

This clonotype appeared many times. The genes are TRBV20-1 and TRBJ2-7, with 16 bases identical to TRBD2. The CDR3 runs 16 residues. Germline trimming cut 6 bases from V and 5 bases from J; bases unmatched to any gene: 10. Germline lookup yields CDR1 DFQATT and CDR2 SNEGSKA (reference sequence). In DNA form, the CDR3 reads TGCAGTGCGCCGGGACTAGCGGGAGGGCCAGGGGACGAGCAGTACTTC. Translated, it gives CSAPGLAGGPGDEQYF.

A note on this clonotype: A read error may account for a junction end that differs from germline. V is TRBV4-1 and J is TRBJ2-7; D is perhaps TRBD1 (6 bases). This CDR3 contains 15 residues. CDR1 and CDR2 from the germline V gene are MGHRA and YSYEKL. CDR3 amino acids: CASSSRTGTSYEQHF. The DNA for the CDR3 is TGCGCCAGCAGCTCGAGAACCGGGACATCCTACGAGCAGCACTTC.

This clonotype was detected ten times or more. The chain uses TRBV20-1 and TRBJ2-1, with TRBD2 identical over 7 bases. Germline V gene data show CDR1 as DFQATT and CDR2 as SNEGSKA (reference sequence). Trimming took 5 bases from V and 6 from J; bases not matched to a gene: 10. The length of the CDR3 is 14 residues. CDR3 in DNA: TGCAGTGCTGTCTCTAGCGGAACCTTCAATGAGCAGTTCTTC. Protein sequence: CSAVSSGTFNEQFF.

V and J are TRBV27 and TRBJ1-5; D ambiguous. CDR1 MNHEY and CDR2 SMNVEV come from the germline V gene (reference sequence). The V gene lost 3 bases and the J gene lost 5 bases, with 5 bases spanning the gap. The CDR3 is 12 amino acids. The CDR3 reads CASSFPDQPQHF. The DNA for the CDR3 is TGTGCCAGCAGTTTTCCCGATCAGCCCCAGCATTTT.

In DNA form, the CDR3 reads TGTGCTGCCAGGGATTATGGCTACACCTTC. Translation gives CAARDYGYTF. V gene TRBV30 combines with J gene TRBJ1-2; perhaps TRBD1 as D (5 bases). CDR1 GTSNPN and CDR2 SVGIG come from the germline V gene (reference sequence). This CDR3 comprises 10 residues.

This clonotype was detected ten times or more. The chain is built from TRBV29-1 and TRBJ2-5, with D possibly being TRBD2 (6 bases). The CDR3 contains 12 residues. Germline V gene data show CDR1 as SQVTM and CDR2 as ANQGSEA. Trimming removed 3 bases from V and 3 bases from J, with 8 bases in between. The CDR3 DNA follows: TGCAGCGTTGATGAGCGGGAAGAGACCCAGTACTTC. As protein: CSVDEREETQYF.

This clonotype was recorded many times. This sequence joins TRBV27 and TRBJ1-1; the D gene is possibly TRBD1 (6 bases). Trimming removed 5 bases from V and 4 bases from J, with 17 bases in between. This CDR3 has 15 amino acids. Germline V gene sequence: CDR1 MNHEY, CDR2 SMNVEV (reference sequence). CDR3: CASSPLGKGGTEAFF. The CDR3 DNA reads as TGTGCCAGCAGTCCCCTCGGGAAGGGGGGCACTGAAGCTTTCTTT.

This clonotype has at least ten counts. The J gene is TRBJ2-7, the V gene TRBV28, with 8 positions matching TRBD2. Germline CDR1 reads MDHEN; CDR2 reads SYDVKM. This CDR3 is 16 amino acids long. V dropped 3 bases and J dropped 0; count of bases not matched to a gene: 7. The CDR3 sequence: CASSFGAAGGSYEQYF. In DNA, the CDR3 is TGTGCCAGCAGTTTCGGGGCGGCGGGAGGCTCCTACGAGCAGTACTTC.

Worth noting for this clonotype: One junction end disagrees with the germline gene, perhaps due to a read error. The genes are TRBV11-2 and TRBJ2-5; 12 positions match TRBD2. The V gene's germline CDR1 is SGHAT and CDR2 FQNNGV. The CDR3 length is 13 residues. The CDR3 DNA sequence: TGCGCCAGCAGCCAAGTACTAGCGGGAGGAAAGTACTTC. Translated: CASSQVLAGGKYF. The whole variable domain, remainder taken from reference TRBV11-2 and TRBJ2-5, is EAGVAQSPRYKIIEKRQSVAFWCNPISGHATLYWYQQILGQGPKLLIQFQNNGVVDDSQLPKDRFSAERLKGVDSTLKIQPAKLEDSAVYLCASSQVLAGGKYFGPGTRLLVL.

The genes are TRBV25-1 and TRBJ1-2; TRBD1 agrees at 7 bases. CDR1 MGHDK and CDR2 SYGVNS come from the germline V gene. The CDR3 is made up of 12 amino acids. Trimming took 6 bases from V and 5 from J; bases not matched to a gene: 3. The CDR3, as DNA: TGTGCCAGCAGGACGGGACAGTATGGCTACACCTTC. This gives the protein CASRTGQYGYTF.